This TCR beta chain was observed in a study of cytomegalovirus exposure and HLA in healthy donors (dated by TCRdb to 2016 to 2017). Regarding the research as a whole: An earlier analysis of approximately 640 of the donors reported about 250 Gb of sequence data and approximately 110 million unique TCR beta sequences from around 200 million T cells. A later genetic analysis used genome-wide SNP genotypes for about 55% of the 666 donors, treating that subset as a discovery cohort. Rather than using new phenotypic data, the later analysis identified candidate immune exposures from TCR beta sequences and from how often those sequences occurred across donors. Donor age, sex, ethnicity and CMV serostatus were compiled alongside the repertoire data. Across some 400 genotyped donors of the cohort, an average of 235,054 unique TCR beta nucleotide sequences per donor were sequenced, and roughly 20% of those sequences were non-productive. Several DR-DQ haplotypes were handled as single units for association and clustering, since linkage in the cohort was strong. The study aimed to test whether cataloging public T cell receptors could reveal signatures of past pathogen exposure. An early release that covered about 600 HLA-typed donors contained about 300 gigabases of sequencing data and tens of millions of unique TCR sequences. An earlier analysis of approximately 580 of the donors used high-throughput TCR beta sequencing to judge whether each TCR beta V gene segment behaved as functional or pseudogenic. Among the approximately 400 genotyped donors, around 81% belonged to the genetic ancestry cluster associated with self-reported Caucasian donors. The study used immunosequencing to profile the T cell repertoires of around 600 subjects and linked those repertoires to cytomegalovirus serostatus. Class I and class II HLA loci were covered by the typing at four-digit resolution. The number of typed donors differed by locus: about 620-640 for A, B, C, DRB1 and DQB1; roughly 510 for DQA1; 600 to 610 for DPA1; and around 490 for DPB1. To predict cytomegalovirus infection status, the study combined high-throughput TCR immunosequencing, statistical association of individual TCRs with disease status, and machine learning. Along with the roughly 700-subject first cohort, a separate validation cohort of more than 90 different subjects was used. A later analysis re-analyzed previously published TCR beta repertoires from 550 to 700 donors and added high-resolution HLA genotyping to study TCR occurrence patterns. Every discovery cohort repertoire had been produced on one sequencing platform.

Broader findings and caveats from the paper: This cohort had only TCR beta chains sequenced, and the lack of alpha or paired-chain data limited which features could be detected. In a later genetic analysis, a missense DCLRE1C variant was associated with V-gene and J-gene trimming of TCR beta chains, and the association was replicated in an independent cohort. A later analysis found that HLA-associated TCR beta chains were more clonally expanded and had lower generation probabilities than equally common non-associated chains. Specific HLA alleles were associated with about 17,000 TCR beta sequences at a false discovery rate of 0.05 in a later analysis. In an earlier analysis of several hundred of the donors, most TCR beta V segments were observed in productive rearrangements about 90% or about 30% of the time, broadly matching IMGT annotations. A later analysis reported that several top co-occurrence clusters appeared linked to parvovirus B19, influenza, CMV and Epstein-Barr virus. Presence/absence analyses assumed roughly uniform sequencing depth across donors, an assumption that may not hold. Linkage disequilibrium might explain the correlated functional status among segregating V segments, but an unknown experimental factor could not be ruled out. The classifier was reported to diagnose cytomegalovirus status with high specificity and sensitivity in both the original and validation cohorts. A few of the identified cytomegalovirus-associated TCR beta chains were confirmed in vitro to be specific for cytomegalovirus antigens. In a later genetic analysis, fewer N-insertions in productive TCRs were reported among donors in an Asian-associated ancestry cluster than the roughly 710-donor mean. Across donors, most TCR sequences were observed very rarely, whereas some public TCRs were present in many individuals. According to the authors, the approach could potentially be generalized to other disease states and immunological phenotypes. The study listed 150 to 200 TCR beta chains as associated with cytomegalovirus. Because some donors lacked HLA typing at each locus, the association tests relied only on the typed subset. According to a later analysis, most CMV-associated TCR beta chains appeared to be HLA-restricted, and the HLA associations seemed to be driven largely by CMV exposure. A further reported finding was that TCR beta sequences accurately predicted the HLA-A and HLA-B alleles for most subjects in the first cohort. Because counts were too low, 15 or so rarely observed V segments, including chromosome 9 orphons, were excluded from the earlier analysis of roughly 580 of the donors. Some IMGT-functional V segments, including TRBV6-2 and TRBV6-3, could not be distinguished by the 87-base-pair reads and were therefore excluded. In a later analysis, TCR association rates were found to vary across HLA loci, with the most associated TCRs seen for DRB1 alleles and the fewest for HLA-C alleles. For the cohort, immune exposure information was limited to CMV serostatus. When HLA alleles, especially DR and DQ, strongly co-occurred, attributing TCR associations to individual alleles was difficult. A cluster of highly shared sequence variants was judged likely to represent a technical artifact of the sequencing pipeline.

The germline V gene supplies CDR1 SNHLY and CDR2 FYNNEI. V sheds 8 bases and J sheds 2 bases, leaving 12 bases between their ends. From the cysteine through the phenylalanine, the CDR3 covers 13 amino acids. The retained sequence is limited to the CDR3, 39 bases, with the frame set at the first base. The cohort was made up of 500 to 800 healthy bone marrow donors. All cohort members were sampled while nominally healthy, although unrecorded immune exposures were likely present. The donor was CMV seropositive and belonged to the group of around 300 seropositive cohort members. A peripheral blood sample was collected from each donor, and TCR beta sequencing was performed on peripheral blood mononuclear cells. Genomic DNA was extracted from the blood cell samples with the Qiagen DNeasy Blood Extraction Kit. In regard to this clone: Its antigen is unknown. No base quality information exists; no much larger clone differs at one position.

Libraries came from the immunoSEQ multiplex PCR assay. For the multiplex PCR, a mixture combining 60 forward primers for TCR Vbeta segments and 13 reverse primers for TCR Jbeta segments was used. The CDR3 region of rearranged TCR beta genes was amplified from genomic DNA by a multiplex PCR assay. The amplified TCR beta libraries were sequenced on the Illumina HiSeq System as 87-base-pair reads. Regarding the original processing steps: Across the 700 or so repertoires, a later analysis counted 78 million or so unique TCR beta chains, roughly 11 million of which were shared by at least two donors. Raw reads were error-corrected and collapsed into unique sequences by a nearest-neighbor algorithm in which closely related sequences were merged to remove PCR and sequencing errors. V, D and J gene segments were assigned by aligning CDR3 sequences to IMGT reference sequences. For a sequence to be retained, a match of at least six nucleotides to both a V gene segment and a J gene segment was required. A rearrangement counted as productive if the CDR3 had no stop codons and remained in frame with V and J, and every other rearrangement counted as non-productive. CDR3 was defined by IMGT convention, running from the second conserved V-encoded cysteine to the conserved J-encoded phenylalanine. The earlier analysis of 587 of the donors excluded sequences that lacked an unambiguous match to a single V gene segment. An earlier analysis of fewer than 650 of the donors classified V segments as functional when productive rearrangements were above 56.7% and as segregating when the standard deviation between donors was above 5%. To diagnose cytomegalovirus status from the catalog of TCR beta chain sequences, a statistical classification framework was built. V and J gene assignment, in a later analysis, came from comparing TCR nucleotide sequences with IMGT/GENE-DB human TR gene sequences. A later analysis assigned CDR3 sequences and most-parsimonious VDJ recombination scenarios with the TCRdist pipeline. In a later analysis, every TCR beta chain was defined by the combination of its CDR3 amino acid sequence and its V-gene family, and reads without a unique V-gene family were dropped. In a later analysis, approximately 640 highly shared, low-generation-probability nucleotide sequences were removed to address suspected cross-contamination and a sequencing artifact. For each public chain, a later analysis derived a clonal expansion index from normalized ranks of inferred template counts within each repertoire. In a later analysis, generation probabilities were computed using a VDJ recombination model fitted to out-of-frame rearrangements, and the results were checked against IGoR. In a later analysis, TCR-TCR, TCR-HLA and TCR-CMV co-occurrence was scored with hypergeometric tests, and a repertoire-size bias correction was applied to TCR pairs. In a later analysis, false discovery rates were estimated by permuting HLA or CMV assignments 20 times. In a later analysis, co-occurring TCRs were grouped using DBSCAN, and TCRdist sequence similarity was added for clustering within HLA-allele-positive subsets. Repertoires with fewer than 30,000 or more than 120,000 public chains were left out of co-occurrence clustering, as were about 5 repertoires with anomalous nucleotide sharing. Drawn from immuneACCESS, this table holds only the in-frame rearrangements with V and J called that TCRdb kept. Clones are partly lost; checked studies trace under half to an unresolved V gene and leave the rest unexplained. V and J calls and clone size are those listed in that table; D and trimming were worked out from the DNA. Recorded for this sample are some 100,000 clones; around 72% of them occurred a single time. The ten biggest clones cover roughly an eighth of the sample.

This sequence originates from a male donor in good health and CMV-seropositive. Recombination joined TRBV2 with TRBJ1-1; TRBD1 could be the D gene, as 6 bases match. The source material was PBMCs. The base sequence is TGTGCCAGCTACCTACAGGGAAACACTGAAGCTTTCTTT. Its coded protein is CASYLQGNTEAFF.